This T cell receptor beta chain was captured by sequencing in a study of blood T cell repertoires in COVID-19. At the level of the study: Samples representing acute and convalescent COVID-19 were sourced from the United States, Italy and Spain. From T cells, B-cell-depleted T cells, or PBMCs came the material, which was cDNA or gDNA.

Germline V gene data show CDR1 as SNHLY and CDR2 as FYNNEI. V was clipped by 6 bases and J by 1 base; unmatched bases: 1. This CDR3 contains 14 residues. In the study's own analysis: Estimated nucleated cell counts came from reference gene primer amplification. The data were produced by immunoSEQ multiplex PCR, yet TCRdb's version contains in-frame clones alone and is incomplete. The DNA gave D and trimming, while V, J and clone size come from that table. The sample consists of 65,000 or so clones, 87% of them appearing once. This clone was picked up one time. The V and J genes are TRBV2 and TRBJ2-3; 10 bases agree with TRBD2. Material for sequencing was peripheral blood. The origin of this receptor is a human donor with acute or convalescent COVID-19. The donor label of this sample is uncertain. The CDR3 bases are TGTGCCAGCAGAGCGGGGGGGGGCACAGATACGCAGTATTTT. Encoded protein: CASRAGGGTDTQYF.